What follows are 6 T cell receptor beta chains derived from one specimen sequenced in a study of early T cells in non-severe SARS-CoV-2 infection. One entry per CDR3 protein results from TCRdb running MiXCR on the 5' RACE reads. Of fewer than 85,000 distinct CDR3 sequences listed, about a sixth are singletons. The sequenced material came from whole blood. The receptors shown here come from an adult who was a healthcare worker with PCR-confirmed SARS-CoV-2 infection or an uninfected control (not recorded which).

This clonotype was picked up a small number of times. V gene TRBV7-8 combines with J gene TRBJ2-1; 10 bases agree with TRBD1. The CDR3 length is 14 residues. Unmatched junction bases numbered 7, after V lost 8 bases and J lost 6 bases. CDR1 is SGHVS and CDR2 is FQNEAQ in the germline V gene. The CDR3 is CASAVGTGANEQFF. The DNA for the CDR3 is TGTGCCAGCGCCGTTGGGACAGGGGCCAATGAGCAGTTCTTC.

The V gene is TRBV30, the J gene TRBJ2-5; D is undetermined. CDR1 and CDR2 (germline): GTSNPN, SVGIG (reference sequence). This CDR3 has 13 residues. V was trimmed by 1 base and J by 2 bases, leaving 8 bases between them. CDR3 sequence: CAWSGGPQETQYF. The CDR3 bases are TGTGCCTGGAGTGGGGGTCCACAAGAGACCCAGTACTTC.

There are a few counts of this clonotype. V gene TRBV12-5 combines with J gene TRBJ2-1, with a tentative D call TRBD2 (5 bases). CDR3 length: 14 amino acids. Germline V gene data show CDR1 as LGHNT and CDR2 as FRNRAP. V was clipped by 8 bases and J by 4 bases, with 15 bases between them. The CDR3 nucleotides are TGTGCTAGTAGCGAGGGCCAAATGTACAATGAGCAGTTCTTC. As protein: CASSEGQMYNEQFF.

Regarding this clonotype: Sequence at one end of the junction differs from germline and may be a read error. The chain has TRBV11-3 and TRBJ2-5; TRBD2 might be the D (5 bases). Germline CDR1 reads SGHNT; CDR2 reads YENEEA. The CDR3 is 15 amino acids. The CDR3 DNA is TGTGCCGGCAGACCCGGGCCCCGGGCGGGAGAGACCCAGTACTTC. It translates to CAGRPGPRAGETQYF. Using reference TRBV11-3 and TRBJ2-5 for the parts outside the CDR3, the full variable domain is EAGVVQSPRYKIIEKKQPVAFWCNPISGHNTLYWYLQNLGQGPELLIRYENEEAVDDSQLPKDRFSAERLKGVDSTLKIQPAELGDSAVYLCAGRPGPRAGETQYFGPGTRLLVL.

V usage is TRBV7-9 and J usage is TRBJ1-6; D is uncertain. V lost 8 bases and J 7 bases, leaving 15 bases between the germline ends. CDR3 length: 14 residues. CDR1 and CDR2 (germline): SEHNR, FQNEAQ (reference sequence). CDR3 sequence reads: CASALDRANSPLHF. In DNA, the CDR3 is TGTGCCAGCGCCCTCGATAGGGCCAATTCACCCCTCCACTTT.

The CDR3 sequence is CASSTAGGWQETQYF. Here the CDR3 DNA reads TGTGCCAGCAGTACTGCGGGAGGGTGGCAAGAGACCCAGTACTTC. This chain links TRBV2 with TRBJ2-5; TRBD2 agrees at 9 bases. The CDR3 consists of 15 residues. Trimming cost V 5 bases and J 2 bases; bases outside gene matches: 6. The germline CDR1 and CDR2 sequences are SNHLY and FYNNEI.